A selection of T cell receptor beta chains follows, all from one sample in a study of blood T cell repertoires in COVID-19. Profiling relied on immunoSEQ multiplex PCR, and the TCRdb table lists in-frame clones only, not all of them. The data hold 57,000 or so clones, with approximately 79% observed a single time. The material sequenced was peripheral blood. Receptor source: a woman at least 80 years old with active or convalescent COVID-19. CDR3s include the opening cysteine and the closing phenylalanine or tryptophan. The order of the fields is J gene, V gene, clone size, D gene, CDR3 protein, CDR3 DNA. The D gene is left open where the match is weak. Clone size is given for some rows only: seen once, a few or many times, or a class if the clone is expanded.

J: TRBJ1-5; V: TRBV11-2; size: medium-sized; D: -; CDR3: CASSLAMGEYQPQHF; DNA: TGTGCCAGCAGCTTGGCGATGGGAGAATATCAGCCCCAGCATTTT
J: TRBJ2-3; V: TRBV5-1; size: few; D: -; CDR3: CASSLAGYTDTQYF; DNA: TGCGCCAGCAGCTTGGCGGGGTACACAGATACGCAGTATTTT
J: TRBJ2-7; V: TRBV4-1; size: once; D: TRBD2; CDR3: CASSQEVSGGLSEQYF; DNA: TGCGCCAGCAGCCAAGAGGTTAGCGGGGGGTTGAGTGAGCAGTACTTC
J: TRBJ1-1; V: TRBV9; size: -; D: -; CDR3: CASSVQVNTEAFF; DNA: TGTGCCAGCAGCGTACAGGTGAACACTGAAGCTTTCTTT
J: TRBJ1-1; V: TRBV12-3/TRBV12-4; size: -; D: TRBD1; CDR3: CASSFAGGPAFF; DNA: TGTGCCAGCAGTTTCGCAGGGGGGCCAGCTTTCTTT
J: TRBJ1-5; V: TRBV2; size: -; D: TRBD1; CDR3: CASSELDRSNQPQHF; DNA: TGTGCCAGCAGTGAATTGGACAGGAGCAATCAGCCCCAGCATTTT
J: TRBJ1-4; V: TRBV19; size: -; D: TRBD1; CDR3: CASSPAGGTNEKLFF; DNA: TGTGCCAGTAGTCCCGCAGGGGGGACTAATGAAAAACTGTTTTTT
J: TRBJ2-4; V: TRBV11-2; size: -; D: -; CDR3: CASSFSPSEGIQYF; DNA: TGTGCCAGCAGCTTTAGCCCTAGCGAGGGAATTCAGTACTTC
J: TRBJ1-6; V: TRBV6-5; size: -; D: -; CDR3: CASTAGMNSPLHF; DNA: TGTGCCAGCACGGCAGGGATGAATTCACCCCTCCACTTT
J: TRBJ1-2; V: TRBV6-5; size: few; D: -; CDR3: CASRPGRRLLGYTF; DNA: TGTGCCAGCAGGCCCGGGAGGAGGCTATTGGGCTACACCTTC
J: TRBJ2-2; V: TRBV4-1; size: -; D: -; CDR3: CASNLALNTEFPTGELFF; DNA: TGCGCCAGCAACCTTGCCCTCAACACCGAATTCCCCACCGGGGAGCTGTTTTTT
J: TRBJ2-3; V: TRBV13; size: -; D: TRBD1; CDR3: CASSLSGQGTDTQYF; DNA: TGTGCCAGCAGTTTATCGGGACAGGGAACAGATACGCAGTATTTT
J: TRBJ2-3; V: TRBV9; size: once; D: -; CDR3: CASSYGGLVGTDTQYF; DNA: TGTGCCAGCAGCTATGGCGGCCTGGTTGGCACAGATACGCAGTATTTT